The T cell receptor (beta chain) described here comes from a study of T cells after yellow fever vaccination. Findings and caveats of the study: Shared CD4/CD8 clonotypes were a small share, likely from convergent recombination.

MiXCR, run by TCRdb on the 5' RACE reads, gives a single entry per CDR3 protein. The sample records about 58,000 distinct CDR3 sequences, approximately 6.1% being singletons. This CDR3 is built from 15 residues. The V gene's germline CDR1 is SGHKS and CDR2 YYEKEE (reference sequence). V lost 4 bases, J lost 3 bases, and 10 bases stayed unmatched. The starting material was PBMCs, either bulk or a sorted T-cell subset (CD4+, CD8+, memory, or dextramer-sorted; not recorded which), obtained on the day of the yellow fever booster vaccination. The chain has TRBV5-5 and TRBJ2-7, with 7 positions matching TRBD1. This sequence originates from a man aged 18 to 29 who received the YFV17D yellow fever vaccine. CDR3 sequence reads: CASSPGTALYYEQYF. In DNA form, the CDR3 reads TGTGCCAGCAGCCCGGGGACAGCCTTATACTACGAGCAGTACTTC.